This T cell receptor (beta chain) is from a study of shared clonotypes between healthy human individuals. CDR3 size: 13 residues. The study ran the assay at deep level. Sequencing used immunoSEQ multiplex PCR; TCRdb keeps in-frame clones, though not all of them. The sample has more than 2,000,000 clones; over 85% are singletons. The split of CD4+ cells yielded CD45RA+ naive and CD45RA-negative memory subsets. The chain couples TRBV21-1 to TRBJ1-1. TRBV21-1 is a pseudogene. Sequencing used naive CD4+ T cells from PBMCs. The subset was: CD45RA+ positively selected. This sequence originates from a man aged 18 to 29 in good health. Some clones in this sample may be carry-over from other donors' samples. The CDR3 is CASSKGKNTEAFF. The CDR3 region has the DNA TGTGCCAGCAGCAAAGGCAAGAACACTGAAGCTTTCTTT.